This T cell receptor (beta chain) was profiled in a study of post-analysis software for immune sequencing data. Looking at the study overall: Several disease courses (relapsing-remitting, secondary progressive and progressive-relapsing) of multiple sclerosis were included.

The CDR3 is 11 amino acids. Presence of unique molecular identifiers characterized the TCR beta cDNA libraries. Roughly 500,000 cDNA molecules were obtained from approximately 0.91 to 9.4 million T cells. TCRdb analysed the PCR reads with MiXCR anew, one entry per CDR3 protein. The table shows 450,000 to 700,000 distinct CDR3 sequences, with 44% occurring only once. Comment on this clonotype: Its antigen is currently unknown. One end of the junction varies from germline; a read error may be responsible.

Study-level points and caveats: Relative to controls, patients had about five TRBV segments at higher frequency, with TRBV5-6, TRBV5-1 and TRBV20-1 among these. When the samples were clustered directly with F measure, those that had been prepared in the same batch showed strong co-clustering. Versus controls, multiple sclerosis patients showed significantly lower diversity (normalized Chao1).

The sequenced sample consisted of blood. V is TRBV12-3 or TRBV12-4 and J is TRBJ2-7; no clear D gene. The sequence was collected from a girl aged 10-17 years with multiple sclerosis. In DNA form, the CDR3 reads TGTGCCAACAGTTTGGGCGCGGAGCAGTACTTC. Encoded protein: CANSLGAEQYF.